The 14 T cell receptor beta chains listed next were all sequenced from one sample in a study of T-cell memory formation after mild COVID-19. TCRdb reanalysed the 5' RACE reads using MiXCR and keeps one entry per CDR3 protein. The sample includes about 430,000 distinct CDR3 sequences, more than 15% seen only once; the top ten take under 25%. The source material was PBMCs or a T cell subset sorted from them (not recorded which). These receptor sequences come from a man younger than 30 who had mild COVID-19 (a few samples of this study predate the infection). Cell type and time point are not known.

The rearrangement joins TRBV5-1 to TRBJ2-5, with D maybe TRBD1 (5 bases). The V end lost 2 bases, the J end lost 9 bases, and 20 bases lay between the germline ends. The CDR3 length is 15 residues. Germline CDR1 SGHRS, CDR2 YFSETQ. CDR3 in amino acids: CASSFRQTRTTSQYF. The CDR3 DNA sequence: TGCGCCAGCAGCTTTCGACAGACCCGGACGACGTCCCAGTACTTC.

This rearrangement joins TRBV20-1 to TRBJ1-6; TRBD1 agrees at 9 bases. The trim removed 4 bases at V and 10 bases at J, leaving 11 bases unmatched. The CDR3 totals 15 residues. Looked up from germline, CDR1 is DFQATT and CDR2 is SNEGSKA (reference sequence). The CDR3 is CSATTAGTGRSPLHF. The CDR3 DNA sequence: TGCAGTGCTACTACAGCCGGGACAGGGCGCTCACCCCTCCACTTT.

This clonotype was counted between two and nine times. This chain's CDR3 is CASRVVTGPYGYTF. The CDR3 DNA sequence: TGTGCCAGCAGGGTGGTGACAGGTCCCTATGGCTACACCTTC. The chain recombines TRBV2 with TRBJ1-2; D may be TRBD1 (6 bases). CDR3 size: 14 residues. Looked up from germline, CDR1 is SNHLY and CDR2 is FYNNEI. V shed 6 bases and J shed 4 bases, with 15 bases lying between them. Drawing the rest from reference TRBV2 and TRBJ1-2, the complete variable domain is EPEVTQTPSHQVTQMGQEVILRCVPISNHLYFYWYRQILGQKVEFLVSFYNNEISEKSEIFDDQFSVERPDGSNFTLKIRSTKLEDSAMYFCASRVVTGPYGYTFGSGTRLTVV.

This clonotype was observed many times. This chain connects TRBV7-2 to TRBJ1-1; 8 bases fit TRBD1. CDR1 SGHTA and CDR2 FQGNSA come from the germline V gene. The CDR3 covers 14 residues. Germline trimming cut 6 bases from V and 8 bases from J; bases unmatched to any gene: 11. The CDR3 nucleotides read TGTGCCAGCAGTCGACCCGGGACAGGAAAAGAAGCTTTCTTT. Protein sequence: CASSRPGTGKEAFF.

The DNA for the CDR3 is TGTGCCAGCAGCTTAGATCCCGGGGGCTCAACAGATACGCAGTATTTT. This gives the protein CASSLDPGGSTDTQYF. The V call is TRBV11-2, the J call TRBJ2-3, with D perhaps given as TRBD1 or TRBD2 (6 bases each). The CDR3 length is 16 residues. Germline V CDR1 and CDR2: SGHAT, FQNNGV. The germline V and J ends were trimmed by 0 bases and 3 bases, with 13 bases remaining between them.

In this sample, this clonotype turned up a few times. V is TRBV27 and J is TRBJ2-1; either TRBD1 or TRBD2 may fit D (5 bases each). Trimming removed 0 bases from V and 1 base from J, with 10 bases in between. The CDR3 contains 16 residues. From germline, CDR1 is MNHEY and CDR2 SMNVEV (reference sequence). CDR3 in DNA: TGTGCCAGCAGTTTATCAGAGGGGTATTCCTACAATGAGCAGTTCTTC. Translating gives CASSLSEGYSYNEQFF.

This clonotype was seen a few times. The chain employs TRBV12-3 or TRBV12-4 and TRBJ2-7, with D hard to call. CDR3 length: 16 amino acids. The ends were cut back, 2 bases at V and 4 bases at J, with 18 bases in the middle. In nucleotides, the CDR3 is TGTGCCAGCAGTTTAAGTTTCCTTACAGAGAAGTACGAGCAGTACTTC. Its protein is CASSLSFLTEKYEQYF.

The chain uses TRBV20-1 and TRBJ2-4; 11 positions match TRBD2. The J segment lost 6 bases and the V segment lost 6 bases, leaving 10 bases of the junction unmatched. There are 15 residues in the CDR3. Germline V gives CDR1 DFQATT, CDR2 SNEGSKA (reference sequence). The DNA of the CDR3 is TGCAGTGCAGGGGTTAGCGGGGGGGCCCGAAACATTCAGTACTTC. Encoded protein: CSAGVSGGARNIQYF.

The sample holds many counts of this clonotype. The chain links TRBV12-3 or TRBV12-4 to TRBJ2-7, with D tentatively TRBD1 or TRBD2 (6 bases each). V lost 6 bases and J 4 bases, leaving 16 bases between the germline ends. The CDR3 spans 14 residues. CDR3 nucleotide sequence: TGTGCCAGCAGCCCGTCCGGGGGCGGGTACGAGCAGTACTTC. Its translation is CASSPSGGGYEQYF.

There are many counts of this clonotype. The CDR3 loop reads CASSQIYTGSGADTQYF. CDR3 in DNA: TGCGCCAGCAGCCAAATTTACACGGGAAGCGGGGCAGATACGCAGTATTTT. V is TRBV4-3 and J is TRBJ2-3; 7 positions match TRBD2. Germline V gene data show CDR1 as LGHNA and CDR2 as YSLEER. The V segment lost 2 bases and the J segment 4 bases; nucleotides outside the gene matches: 12. The CDR3 runs to 17 residues.

This clonotype occurred a few times. V is TRBV7-2 and J is TRBJ2-2; D unresolved. Germline-derived CDR1 and CDR2 are SGHTA and FQGNSA. The CDR3 covers 14 residues. V dropped 1 base and J dropped 4 bases, with 7 bases sitting between them. CDR3 bases: TGTGCCAGCAGCTTAGGTGGCTTCACCGGGGAGCTGTTTTTT. Translation gives CASSLGGFTGELFF.

This clonotype was counted only a few times. The rearrangement uses TRBV14 and TRBJ2-6, with no clear D. There are 13 residues in the CDR3. Germline V gives CDR1 SGHDN, CDR2 FVKESK. The CDR3, as DNA: TGTGCGGTCGGTATAGCTGGGGCCAACGTCCTGACTTTC. Its protein is CAVGIAGANVLTF.

The chain recombines TRBV7-3 with TRBJ2-6; D unresolved. Germline V lookup: CDR1 SGHTA, CDR2 FQGTGA. The CDR3 has 16 amino acids. The V end lost 5 bases, the J end lost 0 bases, and 11 bases lay between the germline ends. The CDR3 DNA reads TGTGCCAGCAGCCGCCAGGCGCACTCTGGGGCCAACGTCCTGACTTTC. Protein sequence: CASSRQAHSGANVLTF.

V and J are TRBV2 and TRBJ2-2; no firm D call. This CDR3 is built from 14 residues. The germline V gene encodes CDR1 SNHLY and CDR2 FYNNEI. V gave up 6 bases and J gave up 0 bases, with 8 bases separating them. The CDR3 coding sequence is TGTGCCAGCAGGAACGCTCCGAACACCGGGGAGCTGTTTTTT. This gives the protein CASRNAPNTGELFF.